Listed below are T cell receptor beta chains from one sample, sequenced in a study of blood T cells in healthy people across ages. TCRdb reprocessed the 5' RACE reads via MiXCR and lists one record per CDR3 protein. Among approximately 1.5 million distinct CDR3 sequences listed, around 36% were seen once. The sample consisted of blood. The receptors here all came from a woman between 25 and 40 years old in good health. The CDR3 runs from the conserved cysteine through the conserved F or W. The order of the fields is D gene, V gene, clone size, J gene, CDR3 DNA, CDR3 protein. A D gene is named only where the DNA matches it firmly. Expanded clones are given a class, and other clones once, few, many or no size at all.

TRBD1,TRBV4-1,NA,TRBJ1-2,TGCGCCAGCAGCCAAGCTGTCAGGGGGCAGGGTGGCTACACCTTC,CASSQAVRGQGGYTF
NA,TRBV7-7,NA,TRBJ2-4,TGTGCCAGCAGCGGATGCGGGATTGCCAAAAACATTCAGTACTTC,CASSGCGIAKNIQYF
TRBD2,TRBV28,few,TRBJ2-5,TGTGCCAGTTGCGGGGGTCAAGAGACCCAGTACTTC,CASCGGQETQYF
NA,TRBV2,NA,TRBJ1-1,TGTGCCAGCAGAGAAACAGGGGAAGCTTTCTTT,CASRETGEAFF
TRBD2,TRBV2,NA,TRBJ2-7,TGTGCCAGCAGGGAACTTAGCGGGGCCTACTACGAGCAGTACTTC,CASRELSGAYYEQYF
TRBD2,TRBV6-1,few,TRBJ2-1,TGTGCCAGCAGACCCAGCGGGGGGGGTTACAATGAGCAGTTCTTC,CASRPSGGGYNEQFF
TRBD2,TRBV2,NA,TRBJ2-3,TGTGCCAGCAGTGGACTAGCGGGCTCGGATACGCAGTATTTT,CASSGLAGSDTQYF
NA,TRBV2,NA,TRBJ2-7,TGTGCCAGCAGGTTCATACTGGGATTCGCCTACGAGCAGTACTTC,CASRFILGFAYEQYF
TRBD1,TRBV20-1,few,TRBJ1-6,TGCAGTGCTCAACGGGACAGGGTATCACCCCTCCACTTT,CSAQRDRVSPLHF
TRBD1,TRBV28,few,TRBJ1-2,TGTGCCAGCATGGACAGGGCTAACTATGGCTACACCTTC,CASMDRANYGYTF
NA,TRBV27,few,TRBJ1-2,TGTGCCAGCAGTACCCCAAGGGTATGGGTCCGCACCTACACCTTC,CASSTPRVWVRTYTF
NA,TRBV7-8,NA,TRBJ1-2,TGTGCCAGCAGCTTAGGGCGGCAGCAGGGTGGTGGGACCCATGACTATGGCTACACCTTC,CASSLGRQQGGGTHDYGYTF
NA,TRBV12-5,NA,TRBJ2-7,TGTGCAGGAGTCTACGAGCAGTACTTC,CAGVYEQYF
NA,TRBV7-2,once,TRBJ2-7,TGTGACAGCAGCCATCCAGCTTACGAGCAGTACTTC,CDSSHPAYEQYF
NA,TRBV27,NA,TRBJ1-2,TGTGCCAGCAGTTTATCGACGCCAGGGTTTCATGGCTACACCTTC,CASSLSTPGFHGYTF
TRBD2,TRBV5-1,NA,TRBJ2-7,TGCGCCAGCAGCGTCGGACTAGCGCCTCTCCTCTACGAGCAGTACTTC,CASSVGLAPLLYEQYF
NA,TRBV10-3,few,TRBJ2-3,TGTGCCATCAGTGAGTCGACGGGGGCAGATACGCAGTATTTT,CAISESTGADTQYF
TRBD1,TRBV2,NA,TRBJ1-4,TGTGCCACACAGGGGGCCTGGGGTGAAAAACTGTTTTTT,CATQGAWGEKLFF
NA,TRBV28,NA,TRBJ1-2,TGTGCCAGCAGTTTTGGGACATATAGGTCTGGCTACACCTTC,CASSFGTYRSGYTF
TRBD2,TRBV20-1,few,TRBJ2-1,TGCAGTGCTGTCACGGGACTAGTGTTCAGTGAGCAGTTCTTC,CSAVTGLVFSEQFF
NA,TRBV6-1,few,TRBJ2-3,TGTGCCAGCAGACTCCCACCTCCCGGGGCTAGCACAGATACGCAGTATTTT,CASRLPPPGASTDTQYF
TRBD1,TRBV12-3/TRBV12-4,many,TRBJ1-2,TGTGCCAGCAGTCGACAGGGGGGGGTCTATGGCTACACCTTC,CASSRQGGVYGYTF
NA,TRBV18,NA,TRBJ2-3,TGTGCCAGCTCACCCGACAGGACCACTTACTTTTCTAGCACAGATACGCAGTATTTT,CASSPDRTTYFSSTDTQYF
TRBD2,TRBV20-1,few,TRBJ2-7,TGCAGTGCTAGAGATCAAGCGGGAGGGCCCTCAGGAGAGCAGTACTTC,CSARDQAGGPSGEQYF
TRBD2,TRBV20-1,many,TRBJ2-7,TGCAGTGCTAGAGGCACCACTAGCGGGAATTTGTACGAGCAGTACTTC,CSARGTTSGNLYEQYF
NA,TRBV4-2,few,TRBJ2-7,TGTGCCAGCAGCCCCCGGTTTGGGGGCTACGAGCAGTACTTC,CASSPRFGGYEQYF
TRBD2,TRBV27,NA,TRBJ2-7,TGTGCCAGCAGTCCGGGAGGGCCCTTTCGCGAGCAGTACTTC,CASSPGGPFREQYF
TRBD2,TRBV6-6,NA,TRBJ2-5,TGTGCCAGCAGTTTCCAGCGGGGGCTGCAAGAGACCCAGTACTTC,CASSFQRGLQETQYF
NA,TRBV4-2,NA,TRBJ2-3,TGTGCCAGCAGCCAAGATCGGGGAGCGCCCACAGATACGCAGTATTTT,CASSQDRGAPTDTQYF
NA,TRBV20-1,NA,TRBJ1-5,TGCAGTGCTAGAGATAGCGGAGGCAATCAGCCCCAGCATTTT,CSARDSGGNQPQHF
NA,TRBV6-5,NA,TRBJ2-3,TGTGCCAGCAGTTACCGACCCAGTGGGCCTTCCGATACGCAGTATTTT,CASSYRPSGPSDTQYF
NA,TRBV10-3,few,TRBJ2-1,TGTGCCATCAGTGAGTTGCTCCGGGCGGTAAGCTCCTACAATGAGCAGTTCTTC,CAISELLRAVSSYNEQFF
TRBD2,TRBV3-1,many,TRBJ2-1,TGTGCCAGCAGCCAACTGTCCGGGAGGGGGAATGAGCAGTTCTTC,CASSQLSGRGNEQFF
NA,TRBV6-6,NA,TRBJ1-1,TGTGCCAGCAGTTACGGTAGTACAGGTGCTTTCTTT,CASSYGSTGAFF
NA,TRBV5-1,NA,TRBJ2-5,TGCGCCAGCATAAGGATTCCAGGCCAAGAGACCCAGTACTTC,CASIRIPGQETQYF
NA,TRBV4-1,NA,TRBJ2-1,TGCGCCAGCAGCCGAGATGGAGACTCCCAGTTCTTC,CASSRDGDSQFF
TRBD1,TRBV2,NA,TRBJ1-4,TGTGCCAGCAGTGGGGCCGGGACAGGGGGCAGTGAAAAACTGTTTTTT,CASSGAGTGGSEKLFF
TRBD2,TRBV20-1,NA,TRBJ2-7,TGCAGTGCTTCGGGACTAGCTGCGTCTATGTACGAGCAGTACTTC,CSASGLAASMYEQYF
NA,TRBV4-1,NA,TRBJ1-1,TGCGCCAGCAGCCGGCCGGGGGGTGGGGGCACTGAAGCTTTCTTT,CASSRPGGGGTEAFF
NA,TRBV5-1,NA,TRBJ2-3,TGCGCCAGCAGCGTCTCCAGGGCCCGGGCAGATACGCAGTATTTT,CASSVSRARADTQYF
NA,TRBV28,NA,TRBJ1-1,TGTGCCAGCAGTTTATGGCCCAGGGCGGGGGACTCGAACACTGAAGCTTTCTTT,CASSLWPRAGDSNTEAFF
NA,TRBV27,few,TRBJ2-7,TGTGCCAGCAGTTTAGTCCCGACACAGCTGTACGAGCAGTACTTC,CASSLVPTQLYEQYF
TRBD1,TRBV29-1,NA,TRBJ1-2,TGCAGCGTCTGGACAGGGGATGGCTCCACCTTC,CSVWTGDGSTF
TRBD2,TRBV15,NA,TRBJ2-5,TGTGCCACCAGCCTAGCGGGGACGGCGGGAACCCAGTACTTC,CATSLAGTAGTQYF
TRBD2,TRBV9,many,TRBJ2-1,TGTGCCAGCAGCGTCGGACTAGCGGGTGGCAATGAGCAGTTCTTC,CASSVGLAGGNEQFF
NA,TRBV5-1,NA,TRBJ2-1,TGCGCCAGCAGCCCAGGACAGCCAAGCTTCTACAATGAGCAGTTCTTC,CASSPGQPSFYNEQFF